One sample yielded the 3 T cell receptor beta chains listed below, sequenced in a study of vaccination effects on CD4 cells after COVID-19. Upon completion of more than 9 days in culture, CD4+ T cells were isolated. Clones were sequenced by immunoSEQ multiplex PCR, and TCRdb holds only the in-frame ones, with some missing. In the table there are around 70,000 clones, approximately 80% of which are singletons. No cognate antigen is known for these TCRs. The sample was CD4+ T cells from PBMCs cultured without peptide, taken before COVID-19 vaccination. These receptors came from a human donor who received a COVID-19 vaccine.

This chain links TRBV4-1 with TRBJ2-1, with unresolved D. The length of the CDR3 is 13 residues. The V gene lost 2 bases and the J gene lost 8 bases, with 10 bases spanning the gap. In germline, CDR1 is MGHRA, CDR2 YSYEKL. Here the CDR3 reads CASSQSGIYEQFF. The CDR3 coding sequence is TGCGCCAGCAGCCAATCTGGGATCTATGAGCAGTTCTTC.

This clone was counted between two and nine times. This rearrangement joins TRBV5-1 to TRBJ1-4; no clear D. Trimming took off 5 bases at V and 5 bases at J, with 16 bases between the two ends. Germline V gene lookup returns CDR1 SGHRS and CDR2 YFSETQ. The CDR3 has 15 residues. This CDR3 is CASSLPEKNNEKLFF. The CDR3 DNA follows: TGCGCCAGCAGTTTACCGGAGAAGAACAATGAAAAACTGTTTTTT.

The chain has TRBV6-1 and TRBJ1-1; tentatively, D is TRBD1 (5 bases). Germline V CDR1 and CDR2: MNHNS, SASEGT. The CDR3 spans 19 residues. Between the trimmed V and J ends, which lost 4 bases and 4 bases, there was a span of 28 bases. This chain's CDR3 is CASSVPVGPSSEQGTEAFF. The DNA for the CDR3 is TGTGCCAGCAGTGTCCCGGTGGGGCCCTCATCTGAACAAGGCACTGAAGCTTTCTTT.